The source of this T cell receptor beta chain is a study of blood T cell repertoires in COVID-19. As for the study in general: Both acute and convalescent COVID-19 samples were obtained from the United States, Italy and Spain. T cells, B-cell-depleted T cells, or PBMCs supplied cDNA or gDNA.

Germline V gene sequence: CDR1 MDHEN, CDR2 SYDVKM. Trimming removed 6 bases at V and 7 bases at J, with 12 bases between. The CDR3 sequence is 12 residues long. Enrollees, about 18 to 95 years old, lived in roughly 24 US areas. Sequencing used immunoSEQ multiplex PCR; TCRdb keeps in-frame clones, though not all of them. The table lists a few hundred thousand clones, roughly 88% of them singletons. The clonotype originates from a man aged 25 to 40 who had recovered from COVID-19. This chain links TRBV28 with TRBJ1-2; TRBD1 might be the D (6 bases). What was sequenced was PBMCs or T cells enriched from blood (not recorded which). CDR3 protein: CASRDRNGGYTF. In DNA form, the CDR3 reads TGTGCCAGCAGAGACAGGAATGGTGGCTACACCTTC.